The sequence of this T cell receptor (beta chain) was determined in a study of CD8 T cells in Susac syndrome. With 3 bases removed from V and 3 bases from J, the gap between germline ends came to 9 bases. This CDR3 spans 12 amino acids. Germline CDR1 and CDR2: SQVTM and ANQGSEA. Negative isolation was used for CD8+ and CD4+ T cells and FACS enrichment for TEMRA cells. RNA in amounts of about 0.5 to 1 ug was reverse transcribed with random hexamers. The method of amplification for TCR beta CDR3 was immunoSEQ multiplex PCR, covering 54 Vbeta and 13 Jbeta. TCRdb redid the calling of the immunoSEQ multiplex PCR reads with MiXCR, one entry per CDR3 protein. Among around 300,000 distinct CDR3 sequences listed, roughly 85% were seen once.

The source is a human donor with multiple sclerosis. This chain links TRBV29-1 with TRBJ2-7, with a tentative D call TRBD1 (5 bases). Sequenced: CD8+ T cells from PBMCs. The CDR3 sequence is CSVDRVHYEQYF. CDR3 nucleotides: TGCAGCGTTGACAGGGTCCACTACGAGCAGTACTTC.